The subject of this entry is one T cell receptor (beta chain). What it recognizes is unknown. The sample is drawn from a study of T cell repertoires in cytomegalovirus infection. TCRdb processed the reads anew with MiXCR; each CDR3 protein has one entry. The sample gives approximately 1,000,000 distinct CDR3 sequences, roughly 31% of which show up once; about an eighth is in the top ten. CDR1 and CDR2 (germline): DFQATT, SNEGSKA (reference sequence). The V and J ends lost 6 bases and 3 bases respectively, with 8 bases between them. The CDR3 loop spans 12 amino acids. The source is a human donor in good health (CMV status not recorded). Some clones in this sample may be carry-over from other donors' samples. This specimen consisted of cultured CD8+ T cells from PBMCs, obtained from culture after CMV antigen stimulation. This rearrangement joins TRBV20-1 to TRBJ2-2; D ambiguous. The CDR3 is CSAVGDTGELFF. Written as DNA, the CDR3 is TGCAGTGCAGTCGGAGACACCGGGGAGCTGTTTTTT.